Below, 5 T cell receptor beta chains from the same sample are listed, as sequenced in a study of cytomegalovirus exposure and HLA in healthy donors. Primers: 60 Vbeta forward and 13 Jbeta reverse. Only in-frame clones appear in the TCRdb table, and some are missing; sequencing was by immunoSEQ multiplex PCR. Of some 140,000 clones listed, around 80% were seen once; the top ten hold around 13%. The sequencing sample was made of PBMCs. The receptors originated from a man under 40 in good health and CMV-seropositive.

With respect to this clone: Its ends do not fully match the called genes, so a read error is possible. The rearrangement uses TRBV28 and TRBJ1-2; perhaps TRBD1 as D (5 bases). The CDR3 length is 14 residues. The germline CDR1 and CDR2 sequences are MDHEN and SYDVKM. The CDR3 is CASSWDLANYGYPF. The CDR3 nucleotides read TGTGCCAGCAGTTGGGACTTAGCTAACTATGGCTACCCCTTC.

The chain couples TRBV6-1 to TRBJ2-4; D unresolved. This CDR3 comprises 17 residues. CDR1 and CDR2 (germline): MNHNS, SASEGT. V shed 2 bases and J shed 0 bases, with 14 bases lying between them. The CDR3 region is CASSERLQTLAKNIQYF. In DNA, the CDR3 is TGTGCCAGCAGTGAAAGGTTACAGACACTAGCCAAAAACATTCAGTACTTC.

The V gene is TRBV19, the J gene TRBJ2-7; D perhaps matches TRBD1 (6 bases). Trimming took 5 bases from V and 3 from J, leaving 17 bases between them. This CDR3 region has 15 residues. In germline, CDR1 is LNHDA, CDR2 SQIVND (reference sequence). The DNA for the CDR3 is TGTGCCAGTAGTTATACAGGGTCTGGAAACTACGAGCAGTACTTC. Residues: CASSYTGSGNYEQYF.

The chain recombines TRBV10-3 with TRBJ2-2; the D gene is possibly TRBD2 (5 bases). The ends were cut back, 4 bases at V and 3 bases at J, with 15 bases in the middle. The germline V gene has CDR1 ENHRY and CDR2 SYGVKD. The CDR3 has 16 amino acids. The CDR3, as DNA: TGTGCCATCAGTGCATTCGGGATTACGGACACCGGGGAGCTGTTTTTT. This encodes CAISAFGITDTGELFF.

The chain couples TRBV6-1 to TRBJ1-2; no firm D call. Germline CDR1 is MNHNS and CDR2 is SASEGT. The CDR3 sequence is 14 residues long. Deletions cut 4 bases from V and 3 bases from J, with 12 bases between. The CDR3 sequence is CASSVEGVDYGYTF. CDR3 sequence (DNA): TGTGCCAGCAGTGTAGAGGGCGTCGACTATGGCTACACCTTC.